These 20 T cell receptor beta chains originate from one sample sequenced in a study of blood T cell repertoires in COVID-19 (dated by TCRdb to between 2020 and 2021). Receptors were amplified or captured by the immunoSEQ multiplex PCR assay. Imported from immuneACCESS, the table was reduced by TCRdb to in-frame sequences with V and J called. These copies leave out some clones; in studies compared against another copy, an unresolved V gene accounts for under half, and the cause of the remainder is not known. Within this sample are fewer than 350,000 clones, with approximately 86% of them counted one time only. The top ten constitute 2% to 2.5% of the sample. Input material: peripheral blood. All receptors come from a woman between 25 and 40 years old who had recovered from COVID-19.

The genes are TRBV7-2 and TRBJ2-5; the match to TRBD2 covers 7 bases. This CDR3 is built from 13 residues. The trim removed 5 bases at V and 2 bases at J, leaving 2 bases unmatched. In germline, CDR1 is SGHTA, CDR2 FQGNSA. This chain's CDR3 is CASSQGLQETQYF. In DNA, the CDR3 is TGTGCCAGCAGCCAGGGACTACAAGAGACCCAGTACTTC.

The rearrangement joins TRBV19 to TRBJ1-5; weak D call: TRBD1 (6 bases). Germline CDR1 reads LNHDA; CDR2 reads SQIVND (reference sequence). V was trimmed by 7 bases and J by 2 bases, leaving 15 bases between them. The CDR3 loop spans 15 amino acids. This CDR3 is CASKNQGQGNQPQHF. In DNA, the CDR3 is TGTGCCAGTAAAAACCAGGGACAAGGCAATCAGCCCCAGCATTTT.

The rearrangement joins TRBV7-2 to TRBJ1-1; D may be TRBD1 (5 bases). Germline V lookup: CDR1 SGHTA, CDR2 FQGNSA. Trimming took off 1 base at V and 5 bases at J, with 11 bases between the two ends. This CDR3 is built from 14 residues. The CDR3: CASSLDGGGTEAFF. In nucleotides, the CDR3 is TGTGCCAGCAGCTTAGATGGGGGGGGAACTGAAGCTTTCTTT.

A single count supports this clone. The chain links TRBV6-5 to TRBJ2-1; TRBD2 agrees at 8 bases. The germline V gene encodes CDR1 MNHEY and CDR2 SVGAGI. This CDR3 has 13 residues. The trim removed 8 bases at V and 8 bases at J, leaving 8 bases unmatched. The CDR3: CASWTSTLHEQFF. The CDR3 coding sequence is TGTGCCAGCTGGACTAGCACCCTCCATGAGCAGTTCTTC.

The chain links TRBV27 to TRBJ2-1; 11 positions agree with TRBD2. V was clipped by 6 bases and J by 8 bases; unmatched bases: 6. Germline assignment: CDR1 MNHEY and CDR2 SMNVEV (reference sequence). This CDR3 has 14 amino acids. The CDR3 loop is CASRLAGVKDEQFF. For the CDR3, the DNA is TGTGCCAGCAGACTAGCGGGAGTTAAGGATGAGCAGTTCTTC.

The chain has TRBV10-3 and TRBJ1-3, with no clear D. V lost 6 bases, J lost 3 bases, and 15 bases lay in between. The germline CDR1 and CDR2 sequences are ENHRY and SYGVKD. CDR3 length: 15 residues. The CDR3: CAISKESGIGNTIYF. The DNA of the CDR3 is TGTGCCATCAGCAAGGAGTCGGGGATTGGAAACACCATATATTTT.

V usage is TRBV5-1 and J usage is TRBJ1-1, with D perhaps matching TRBD1 (5 bases). The germline V gene has CDR1 SGHRS and CDR2 YFSETQ. V was shortened by 1 base and J by 4 bases, with 17 bases between the two germline ends. CDR3 length equals 16 residues. In nucleotides, the CDR3 is TGCGCCAGCAGCTTGTCCCCAGGAGGGGTCGGCACTGAAGCTTTCTTT. Its protein product is CASSLSPGGVGTEAFF.

The gene calls are TRBV12-5 and TRBJ2-3; 9 bases map to TRBD1. CDR3 length: 17 residues. The V gene end was trimmed by 2 bases and the J gene end by 7 bases; junction bases not matched to a gene: 13. Looked up from germline, CDR1 is LGHNT and CDR2 is FRNRAP. The CDR3 here is CASGLYSLGQGANTQYF. CDR3 DNA: TGTGCTAGTGGTTTGTATTCTCTGGGACAGGGTGCGAATACGCAGTATTTT. Using reference TRBV12-5 and TRBJ2-3 for the parts outside the CDR3, the full variable domain is DARVTQTPRHKVTEMGQEVTMRCQPILGHNTVFWYRQTMMQGLELLAYFRNRAPLDDSGMPKDRFSAEMPDATLATLKIQPSEPRDSAVYFCASGLYSLGQGANTQYFGPGTRLTVL.

The V and J genes are TRBV15 and TRBJ1-3; D not resolved. CDR1 is LNHNV, CDR2 YYDKDF, per germline (reference sequence). V lost 1 base to trimming and J lost 4 bases, with 8 bases between them. CDR3 length: 14 amino acids. The CDR3 bases are TGTGCCACCAGCAGAGGAGGTAGCGGAAACACCATATATTTT. Its translation is CATSRGGSGNTIYF.

The V call is TRBV12-3 or TRBV12-4, the J call TRBJ1-4; 7 bases are a match to TRBD1. The J segment lost 10 bases and the V segment lost 5 bases, leaving 7 bases of the junction unmatched. The CDR3 has 13 residues. CDR3 sequence: CASSRTGPAKLFF. CDR3 nucleotide sequence: TGTGCCAGCAGTCGGACAGGCCCCGCAAAACTGTTTTTT.

Comments on this clone: One junction end does not reproduce the germline sequence, and a read error may be involved. This chain links TRBV11-2 with TRBJ1-3, with D possibly being TRBD1 (6 bases). CDR1 and CDR2 from the germline V gene are SGHAT and FQNNGV. The CDR3 extends over 15 amino acids. The CDR3 bases are TGTGCCAGCAGCCTAGAGTGGGGGCGTGGAAACACCATATATTTT. Translated, it gives CASSLEWGRGNTIYF.

This chain links TRBV28 with TRBJ1-4, with D perhaps TRBD1 (5 bases). CDR3 length: 16 amino acids. CDR1 is MDHEN, CDR2 SYDVKM, per germline. Trimming shortened V by 1 base and J by 4 bases, and 13 bases separated the two germline ends. The CDR3 sequence: CASSLLETAFNEKLFF. DNA for the CDR3: TGTGCCAGCAGTTTATTAGAGACAGCTTTTAATGAAAAACTGTTTTTT.

The chain is built from TRBV2 and TRBJ1-5, with D uncertain. This CDR3 is built from 13 residues. Germline CDR1 SNHLY, CDR2 FYNNEI. Deletions cut 7 bases from V and 6 bases from J, with 13 bases between. CDR3 coding DNA: TGTGCCAGCACGGCCCTTGGCGGTCAGCCCCAGCATTTT. Translation gives CASTALGGQPQHF.

This chain connects TRBV6-1 to TRBJ1-4, with D tentatively TRBD1 (5 bases). The CDR3 runs to 16 residues. Between the trimmed V and J ends, which lost 4 bases and 7 bases, there was a span of 19 bases. Per the germline V gene, CDR1 is MNHNS and CDR2 is SASEGT. CDR3 sequence reads: CASSATLRGGVEKLFF. For the CDR3, the DNA is TGTGCCAGCAGTGCCACTTTAAGGGGTGGAGTTGAAAAACTGTTTTTT.

The chain recombines TRBV10-3 with TRBJ2-7; 7 bases map to TRBD2. This CDR3 comprises 15 residues. The germline CDR1 and CDR2 sequences are ENHRY and SYGVKD. After removal of 2 bases from V and 5 bases from J, the junction contained 9 bases not matched to a gene. The CDR3 loop reads CAISERSREGNEQYF. The CDR3 coding sequence is TGTGCCATCAGTGAGCGCTCAAGGGAGGGGAACGAGCAGTACTTC.

A single count supports this clone. This chain's CDR3 is CASSRTTSSYNEQFF. In DNA, the CDR3 is TGTGCCAGCAGTCGTACGACTAGCTCCTACAATGAGCAGTTCTTC. This chain joins TRBV11-2 and TRBJ2-1, with D perhaps matching TRBD2 (6 bases). Germline loops: CDR1 SGHAT, CDR2 FQNNGV. V was clipped by 6 bases and J by 0 bases, with 12 bases between them. This CDR3 region has 15 residues.

The CDR3 protein is CASSLFSGNTIYF. The DNA for the CDR3 is TGCGCCAGCAGCCTGTTCTCTGGAAACACCATATATTTT. V gene TRBV5-1 combines with J gene TRBJ1-3; no reliable D call. The V end lost 4 bases, the J end lost 0 bases, and 5 bases lay between the germline ends. The CDR3 is 13 amino acids. Looked up from germline, CDR1 is SGHRS and CDR2 is YFSETQ.

This chain links TRBV6-5 with TRBJ1-3, with a weak D call TRBD1 (6 bases). CDR1 MNHEY and CDR2 SVGAGI come from the germline V gene. V was cut by 2 bases and J by 2 bases, with 7 bases left in between. CDR3 length: 14 amino acids. CDR3 region: CASSYDRTGNTIYF. The CDR3 coding sequence is TGTGCCAGCAGTTACGACAGGACTGGAAACACCATATATTTT.

This clone came up once. The chain links TRBV7-9 to TRBJ1-2; a weak D match, TRBD1 (6 bases). The CDR3 covers 15 residues. Trimming took off 0 bases at V and 3 bases at J, with 11 bases between the two ends. Germline V lookup: CDR1 SEHNR, CDR2 FQNEAQ (reference sequence). In nucleotides, the CDR3 is TGTGCCAGCAGCTTAGCTCTGGACAGAGACTATGGCTACACCTTC. It codes for CASSLALDRDYGYTF.

This chain links TRBV4-1 with TRBJ2-7, with D tentatively TRBD2 (5 bases). V was pared by 1 base and J by 5 bases, with 15 bases between. Germline loops: CDR1 MGHRA, CDR2 YSYEKL. The CDR3 totals 15 residues. In nucleotides, the CDR3 is TGCGCCAGCAGCCAAGTTGCGCCCCCCGGGGACGAGCAGTACTTC. Translating it yields CASSQVAPPGDEQYF.